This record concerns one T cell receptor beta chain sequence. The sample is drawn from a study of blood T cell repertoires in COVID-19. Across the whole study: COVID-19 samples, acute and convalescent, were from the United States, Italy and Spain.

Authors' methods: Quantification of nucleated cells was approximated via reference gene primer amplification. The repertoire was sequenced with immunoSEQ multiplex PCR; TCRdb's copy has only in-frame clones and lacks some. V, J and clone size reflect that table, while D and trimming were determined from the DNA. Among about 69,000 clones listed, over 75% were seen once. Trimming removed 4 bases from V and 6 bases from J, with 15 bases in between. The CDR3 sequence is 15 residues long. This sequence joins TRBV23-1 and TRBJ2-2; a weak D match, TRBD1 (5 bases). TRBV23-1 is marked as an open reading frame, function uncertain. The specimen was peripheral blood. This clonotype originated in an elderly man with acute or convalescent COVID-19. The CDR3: CASSLRRQRSGELFF. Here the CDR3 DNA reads TGCGCCAGCAGTCTTCGGAGACAGAGATCCGGGGAGCTGTTTTTT.